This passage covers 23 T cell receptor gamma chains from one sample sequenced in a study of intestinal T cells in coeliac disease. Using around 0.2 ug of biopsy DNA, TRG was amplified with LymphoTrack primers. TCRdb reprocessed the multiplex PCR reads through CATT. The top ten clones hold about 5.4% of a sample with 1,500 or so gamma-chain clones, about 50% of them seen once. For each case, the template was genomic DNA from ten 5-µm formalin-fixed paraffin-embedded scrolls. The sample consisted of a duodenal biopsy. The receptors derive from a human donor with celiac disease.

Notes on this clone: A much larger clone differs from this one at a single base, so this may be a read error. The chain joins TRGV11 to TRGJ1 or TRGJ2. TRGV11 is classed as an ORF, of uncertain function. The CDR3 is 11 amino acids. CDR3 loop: CACRIRHEKLF. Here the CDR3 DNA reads TGTGCCTGCCGGATTAGGCACGAGAAACTCTTT.

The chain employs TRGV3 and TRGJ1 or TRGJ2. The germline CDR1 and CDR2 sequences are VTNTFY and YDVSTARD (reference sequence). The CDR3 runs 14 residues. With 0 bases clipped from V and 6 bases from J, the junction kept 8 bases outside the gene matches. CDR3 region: CATWDRPRGYKKLF. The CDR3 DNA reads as TGTGCCACCTGGGACAGGCCTCGGGGTTATAAGAAACTCTTT.

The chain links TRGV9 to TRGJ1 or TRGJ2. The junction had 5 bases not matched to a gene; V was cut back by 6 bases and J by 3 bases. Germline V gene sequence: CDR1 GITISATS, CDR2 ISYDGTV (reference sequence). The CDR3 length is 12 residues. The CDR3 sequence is CALWKAYYKKLF. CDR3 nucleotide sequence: TGTGCCTTGTGGAAGGCTTATTATAAGAAACTCTTT.

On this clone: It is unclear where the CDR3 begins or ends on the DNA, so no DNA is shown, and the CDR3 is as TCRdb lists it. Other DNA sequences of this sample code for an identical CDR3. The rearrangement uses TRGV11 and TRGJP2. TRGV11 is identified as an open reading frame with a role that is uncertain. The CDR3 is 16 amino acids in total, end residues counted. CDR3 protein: CTTVPAGLGTDWIKTF.

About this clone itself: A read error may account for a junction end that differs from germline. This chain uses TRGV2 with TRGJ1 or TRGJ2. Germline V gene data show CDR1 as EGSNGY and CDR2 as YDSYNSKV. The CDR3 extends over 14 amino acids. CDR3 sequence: CATWDGWYYYRKLF. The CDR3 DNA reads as TGTGCCACCTGGGACGGATGGTATTATTATAGGAAACTCTTT.

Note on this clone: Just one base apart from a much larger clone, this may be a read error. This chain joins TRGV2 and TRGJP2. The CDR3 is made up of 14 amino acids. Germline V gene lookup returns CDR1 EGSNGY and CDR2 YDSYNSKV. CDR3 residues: CATWGGPSDWIKTF. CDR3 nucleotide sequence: TGTGCCACCTGGGGCGGGCCGAGTGATTGGATCAAGACGTTT.

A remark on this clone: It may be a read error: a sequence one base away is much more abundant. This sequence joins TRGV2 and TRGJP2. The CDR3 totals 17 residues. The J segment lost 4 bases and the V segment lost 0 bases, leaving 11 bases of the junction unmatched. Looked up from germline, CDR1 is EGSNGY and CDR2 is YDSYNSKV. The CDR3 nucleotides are TGTGCCACCTGGGACGGGCCAACAAGGATTAGTGATTGGATCAAGACGTTT. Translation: CATWDGPTRISDWIKTF.

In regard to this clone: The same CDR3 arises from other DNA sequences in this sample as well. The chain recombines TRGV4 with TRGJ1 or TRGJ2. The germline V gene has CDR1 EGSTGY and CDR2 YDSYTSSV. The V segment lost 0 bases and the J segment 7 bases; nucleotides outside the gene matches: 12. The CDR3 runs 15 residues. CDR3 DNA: TGTGCCACCTGGGATGGGCCGAGGTTCCCCTATAAGAAACTCTTT. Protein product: CATWDGPRFPYKKLF.

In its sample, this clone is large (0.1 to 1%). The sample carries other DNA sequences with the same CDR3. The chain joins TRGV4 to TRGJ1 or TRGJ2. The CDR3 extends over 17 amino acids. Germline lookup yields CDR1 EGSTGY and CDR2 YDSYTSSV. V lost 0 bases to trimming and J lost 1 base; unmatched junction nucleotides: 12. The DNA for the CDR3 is TGTGCCACCTGGGATGGGCTGAAGGTGTCCAATTATTATAAGAAACTCTTT. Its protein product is CATWDGLKVSNYYKKLF.

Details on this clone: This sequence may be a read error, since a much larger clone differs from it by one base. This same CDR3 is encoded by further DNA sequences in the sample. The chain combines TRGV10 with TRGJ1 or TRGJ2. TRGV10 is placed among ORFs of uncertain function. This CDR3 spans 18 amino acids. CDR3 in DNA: TGCGCTGCGTGGGATTATAGCATTCCCCATTCGAATTATTATAAGAAACTCTTT. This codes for CAAWDYSIPHSNYYKKLF.

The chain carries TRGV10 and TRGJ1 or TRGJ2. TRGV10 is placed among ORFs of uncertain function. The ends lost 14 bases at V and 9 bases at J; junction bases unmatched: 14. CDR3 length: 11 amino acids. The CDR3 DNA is TGTGCTCTCCCTGAGGGCCTTAAGAAACTCTTT. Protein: CALPEGLKKLF.

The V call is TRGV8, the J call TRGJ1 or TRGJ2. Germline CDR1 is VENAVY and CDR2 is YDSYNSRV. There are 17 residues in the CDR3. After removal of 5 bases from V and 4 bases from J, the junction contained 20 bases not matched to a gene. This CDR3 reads CATWGSGLTGIYYKKLF. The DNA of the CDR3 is TGTGCCACCTGGGGATCTGGGCTGACGGGAATCTATTATAAGAAACTCTTT.

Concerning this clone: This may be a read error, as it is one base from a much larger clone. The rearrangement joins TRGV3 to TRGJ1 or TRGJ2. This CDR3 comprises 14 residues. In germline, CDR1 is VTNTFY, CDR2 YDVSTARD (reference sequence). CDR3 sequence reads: CAAWEREYYYKKLF. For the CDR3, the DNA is TGTGCCGCCTGGGAAAGGGAGTATTATTATAAGAAACTCTTT.

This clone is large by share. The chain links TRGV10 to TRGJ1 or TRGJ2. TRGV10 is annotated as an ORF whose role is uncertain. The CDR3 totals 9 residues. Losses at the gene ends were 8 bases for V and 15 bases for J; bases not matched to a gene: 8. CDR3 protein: CAAWDPGLF. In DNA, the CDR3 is TGTGCTGCGTGGGACCCCGGACTCTTT.

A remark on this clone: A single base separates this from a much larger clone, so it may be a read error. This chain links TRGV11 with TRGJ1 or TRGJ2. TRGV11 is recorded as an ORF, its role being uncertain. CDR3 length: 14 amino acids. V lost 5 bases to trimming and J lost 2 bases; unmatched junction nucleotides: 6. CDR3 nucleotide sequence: TGTGCCTGCTGGATTAAACCCCATTATTATAAGAAACTCTTT. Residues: CACWIKPHYYKKLF.

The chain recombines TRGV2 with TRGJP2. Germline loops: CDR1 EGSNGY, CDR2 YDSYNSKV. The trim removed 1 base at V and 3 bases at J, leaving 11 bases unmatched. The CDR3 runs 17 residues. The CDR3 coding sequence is TGTGCCACCTGGGACGGCATGATTTTCTGTAGTGATTGGATCAAGACGTTT. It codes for CATWDGMIFCSDWIKTF.

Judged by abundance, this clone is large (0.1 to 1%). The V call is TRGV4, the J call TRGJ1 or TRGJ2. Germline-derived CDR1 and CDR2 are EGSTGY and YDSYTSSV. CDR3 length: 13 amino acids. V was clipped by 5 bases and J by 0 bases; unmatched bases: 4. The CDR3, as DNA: TGTGCCACCTGGGTTTCGAATTATTATAAGAAACTCTTT. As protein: CATWVSNYYKKLF.

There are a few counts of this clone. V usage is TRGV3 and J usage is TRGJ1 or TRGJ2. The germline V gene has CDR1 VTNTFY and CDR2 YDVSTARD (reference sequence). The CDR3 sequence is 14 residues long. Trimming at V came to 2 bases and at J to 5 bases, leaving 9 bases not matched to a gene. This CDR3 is CATWDKFVDYKKLF. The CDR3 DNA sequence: TGTGCCACCTGGGACAAGTTCGTCGATTATAAGAAACTCTTT.

CDR3 region: CATWDVFCSNKKLF. CDR3 bases: TGTGCCACCTGGGACGTTTTTTGTTCCAATAAGAAACTCTTT. The genes are TRGV3 and TRGJ1 or TRGJ2. This CDR3 region has 14 residues. V was pared by 3 bases and J by 8 bases, with 13 bases of the junction left unmatched. Germline values: CDR1 VTNTFY, CDR2 YDVSTARD (reference sequence).

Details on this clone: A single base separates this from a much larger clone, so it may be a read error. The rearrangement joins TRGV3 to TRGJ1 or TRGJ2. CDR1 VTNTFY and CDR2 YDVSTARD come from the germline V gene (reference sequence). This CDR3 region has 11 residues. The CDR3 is CATWGIYKKLF. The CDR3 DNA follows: TGCGCCACCTGGGGAATCTATAAGAAACTCTTT.

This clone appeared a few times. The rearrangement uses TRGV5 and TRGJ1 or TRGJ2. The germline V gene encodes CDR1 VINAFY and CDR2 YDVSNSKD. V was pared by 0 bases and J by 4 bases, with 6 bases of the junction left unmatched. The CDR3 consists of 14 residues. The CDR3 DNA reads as TGTGCCACCTGGGACAGGCGGGGGTATTATAAGAAACTCTTT. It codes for CATWDRRGYYKKLF.

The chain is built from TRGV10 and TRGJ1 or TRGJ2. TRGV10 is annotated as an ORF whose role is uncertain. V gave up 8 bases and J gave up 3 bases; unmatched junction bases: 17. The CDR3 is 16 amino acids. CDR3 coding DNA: TGTGCTGCGTGGGATTATTTCCCCCCCCTTTATTATAAGAAACTCTTT. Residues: CAAWDYFPPLYYKKLF.

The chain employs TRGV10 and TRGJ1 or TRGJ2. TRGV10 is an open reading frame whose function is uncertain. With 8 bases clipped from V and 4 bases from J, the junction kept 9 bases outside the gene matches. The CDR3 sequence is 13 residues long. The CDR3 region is CAAWDFDYYKKLF. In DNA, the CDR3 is TGTGCTGCGTGGGATTTCGACTATTATAAGAAACTCTTT.